This TCR beta chain was obtained from a study of Graves' ophthalmopathy and Graves' hyperthyroidism. CDR1 is LNHDA and CDR2 is SQIVND in the germline V gene (reference sequence). This CDR3 spans 16 amino acids. J gave up 2 bases and V 8 bases, and 14 bases lay outside the gene matches. For repertoire sequencing, the TCR beta CDR3 regions were amplified from RNA transcripts. RT-PCR in the first round used HTBI primers; a second-round multiplex PCR followed. Each CDR3 protein gets one entry after TCRdb re-called the multiplex PCR reads with MiXCR. The sample lists 350,000 or so distinct CDR3 sequences, roughly 15% seen once, with 12% in the top ten.

This chain connects TRBV19 to TRBJ1-2; 7 bases are a match to TRBD1. Input material: peripheral blood. The sequence was collected from an adult man with Graves' ophthalmopathy. The CDR3 bases are TGTGCCAGTCAACGCGCCGAGACAGGGTTAAACTATGGCTACACCTTC. It codes for CASQRAETGLNYGYTF.